This TCR beta chain derives from a study of PD-1 blockade in classical Hodgkin lymphoma. Regarding the study as a whole: Relapsed/refractory patients reportedly had lower baseline diversity than newly diagnosed patients.

With regard to this clone: The antigen remains undetermined.

Profiled with immunoSEQ multiplex PCR; TCRdb holds only in-frame clones, not every one. The data show some 3,000 clones, about 71% seen once. All the patients suffered relapse after autologous stem cell transplantation, and brentuximab vedotin exposure differed. Applied to thawed PBMCs, magnetic negative selection was the method used to isolate CD8+ T cells. V was shortened by 2 bases and J by 6 bases, with 10 bases between the two germline ends. This CDR3 region has 14 residues. From germline, CDR1 is MNHEY and CDR2 SMNVEV (reference sequence). This sequence was found in a human donor with classical Hodgkin lymphoma. The chain carries TRBV27 and TRBJ2-2, with TRBD1 as a possible D gene (6 bases). Material: CD8+ T cells from blood, obtained at baseline. The CDR3 sequence: CASSLRGLAGELFF. The DNA for the CDR3 is TGTGCCAGCAGTTTAAGGGGGTTGGCCGGGGAGCTGTTTTTT.